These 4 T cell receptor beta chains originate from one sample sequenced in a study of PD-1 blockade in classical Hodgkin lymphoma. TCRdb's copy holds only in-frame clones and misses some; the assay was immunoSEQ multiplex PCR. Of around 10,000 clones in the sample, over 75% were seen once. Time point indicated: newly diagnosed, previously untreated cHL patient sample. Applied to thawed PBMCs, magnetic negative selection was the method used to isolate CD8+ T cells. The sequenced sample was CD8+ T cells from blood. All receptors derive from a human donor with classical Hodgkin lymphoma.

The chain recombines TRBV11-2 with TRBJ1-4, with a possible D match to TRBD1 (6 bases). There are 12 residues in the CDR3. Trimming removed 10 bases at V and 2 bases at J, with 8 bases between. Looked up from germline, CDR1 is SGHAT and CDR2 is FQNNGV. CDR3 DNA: TGTGCCACCACAGGGACTAATGAAAAACTGTTTTTT. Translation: CATTGTNEKLFF.

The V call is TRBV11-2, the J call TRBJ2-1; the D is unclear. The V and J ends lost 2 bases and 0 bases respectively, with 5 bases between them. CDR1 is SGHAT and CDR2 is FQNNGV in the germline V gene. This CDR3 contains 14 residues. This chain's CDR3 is CASSLLDSYNEQFF. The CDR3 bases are TGTGCCAGCAGCTTACTCGACTCCTACAATGAGCAGTTCTTC.

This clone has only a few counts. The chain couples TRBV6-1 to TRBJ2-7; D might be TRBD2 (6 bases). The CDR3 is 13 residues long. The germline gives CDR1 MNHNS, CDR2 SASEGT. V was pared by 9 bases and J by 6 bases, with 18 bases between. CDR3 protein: CASRDSGRGEQYF. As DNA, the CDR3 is TGTGCCAGTCGGGACTCCGGTCGTGGCGAGCAGTACTTC.

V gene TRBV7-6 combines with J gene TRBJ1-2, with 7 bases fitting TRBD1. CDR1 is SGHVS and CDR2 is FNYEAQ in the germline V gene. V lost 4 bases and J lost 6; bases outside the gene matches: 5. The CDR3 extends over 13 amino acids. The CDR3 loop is CASSSQGWDGYTF. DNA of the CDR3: TGTGCCAGCAGCTCACAGGGGTGGGATGGCTACACCTTC.